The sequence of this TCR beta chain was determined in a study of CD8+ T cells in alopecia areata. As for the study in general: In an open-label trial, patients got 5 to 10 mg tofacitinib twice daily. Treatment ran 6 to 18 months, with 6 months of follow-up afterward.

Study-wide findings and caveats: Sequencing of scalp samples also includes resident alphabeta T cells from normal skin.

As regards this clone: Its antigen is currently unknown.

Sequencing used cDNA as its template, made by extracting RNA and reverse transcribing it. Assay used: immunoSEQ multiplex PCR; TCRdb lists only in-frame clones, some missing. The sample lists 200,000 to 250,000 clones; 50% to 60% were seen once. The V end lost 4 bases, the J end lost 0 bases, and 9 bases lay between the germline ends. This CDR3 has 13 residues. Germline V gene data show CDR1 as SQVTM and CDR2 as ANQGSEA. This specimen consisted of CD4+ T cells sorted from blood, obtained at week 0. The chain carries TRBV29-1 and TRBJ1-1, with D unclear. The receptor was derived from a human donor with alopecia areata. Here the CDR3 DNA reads TGCAGCGTTGCCGGGATTATGAACACTGAAGCTTTCTTT. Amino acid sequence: CSVAGIMNTEAFF.